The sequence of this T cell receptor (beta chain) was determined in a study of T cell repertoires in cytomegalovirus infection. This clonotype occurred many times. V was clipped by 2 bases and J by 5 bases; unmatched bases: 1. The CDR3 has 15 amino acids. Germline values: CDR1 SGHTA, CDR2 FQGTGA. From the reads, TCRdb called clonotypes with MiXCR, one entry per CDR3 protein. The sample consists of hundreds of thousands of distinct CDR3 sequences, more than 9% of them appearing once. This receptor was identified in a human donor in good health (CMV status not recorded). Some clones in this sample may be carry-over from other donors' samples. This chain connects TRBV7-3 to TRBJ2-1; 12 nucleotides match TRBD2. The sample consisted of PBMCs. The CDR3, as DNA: TGTGCCAGCAGCTTAGGACTAGCGGGGCACAATGAGCAGTTCTTC. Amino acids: CASSLGLAGHNEQFF. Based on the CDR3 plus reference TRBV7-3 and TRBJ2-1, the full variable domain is GAGVSQTPSNKVTEKGKYVELRCDPISGHTALYWYRQSLGQGPEFLIYFQGTGAADDSGLPNDRFFAVRPEGSVSTLKIQRTERGDSAVYLCASSLGLAGHNEQFFGPGTRLTVL.